The sequence of this T cell receptor (beta chain) was determined in a study of cytomegalovirus exposure and HLA in healthy donors. Study-level background: In a previous analysis, nearly 120 million unique TCR beta sequences were found from some 200 million T cells. Findings and caveats of the study: In a later analysis, specific HLA alleles were associated with 15,000 to 20,000 TCR beta sequences at a 0.05 false discovery rate. In vitro work confirmed that a few CMV-associated chains recognize CMV antigens. A later analysis linked a missense variant in DCLRE1C to the trimming of TCR beta V and J genes.

As concerns this clone: The antigen is unknown.

Vbeta (60) and Jbeta (13) primers were used in the PCR. The repertoire was sequenced with immunoSEQ multiplex PCR; TCRdb's copy has only in-frame clones and lacks some. This repertoire shows around 150,000 clones, around 72% found once; its top ten account for approximately 15%. The germline V and J ends were trimmed by 8 bases and 8 bases, with 9 bases remaining between them. CDR3 length: 11 amino acids. The germline CDR1 and CDR2 sequences are ENHRY and SYGVKD. The gene calls are TRBV10-3 and TRBJ2-2; D is uncertain. The source material was PBMCs. This clonotype was obtained from a human donor in good health. The CDR3, as DNA: TGTGCCATCTACTATGCTGGGGAGCTGTTTTTT. This sequence encodes CAIYYAGELFF.